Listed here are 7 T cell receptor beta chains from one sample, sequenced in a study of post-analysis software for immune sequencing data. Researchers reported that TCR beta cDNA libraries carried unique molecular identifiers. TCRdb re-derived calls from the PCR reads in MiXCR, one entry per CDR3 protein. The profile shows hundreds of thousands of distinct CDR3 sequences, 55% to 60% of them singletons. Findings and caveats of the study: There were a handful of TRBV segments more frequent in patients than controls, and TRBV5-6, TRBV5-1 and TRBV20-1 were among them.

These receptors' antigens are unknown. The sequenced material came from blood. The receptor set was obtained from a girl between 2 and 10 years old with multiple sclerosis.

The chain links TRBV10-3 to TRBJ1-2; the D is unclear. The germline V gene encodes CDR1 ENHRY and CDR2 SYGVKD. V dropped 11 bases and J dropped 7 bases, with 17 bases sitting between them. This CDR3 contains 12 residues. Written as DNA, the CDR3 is TGTGCCGTCGGCTACTGGGAGCGTGGCTACACCTTC. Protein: CAVGYWERGYTF.

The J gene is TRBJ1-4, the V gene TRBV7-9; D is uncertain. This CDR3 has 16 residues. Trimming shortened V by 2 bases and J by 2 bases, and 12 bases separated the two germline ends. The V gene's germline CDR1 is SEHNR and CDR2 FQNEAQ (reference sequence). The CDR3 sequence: CASSLLGTGTNEKLFF. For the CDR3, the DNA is TGTGCCAGCAGCTTACTGGGAACGGGGACTAATGAAAAACTGTTTTTT. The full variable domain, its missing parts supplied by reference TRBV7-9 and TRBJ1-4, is DTGVSQNPRHKITKRGQNVTFRCDPISEHNRLYWYRQTLGQGPEFLTYFQNEAQLEKSRLLSDRFSAERPKGSFSTLEIQRTEQGDSAMYLCASSLLGTGTNEKLFFGSGTQLSVL.

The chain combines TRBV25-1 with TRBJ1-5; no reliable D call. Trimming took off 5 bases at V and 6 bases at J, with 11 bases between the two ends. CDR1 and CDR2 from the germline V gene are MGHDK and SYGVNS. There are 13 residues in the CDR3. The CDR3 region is CASSKEGLQPQHF. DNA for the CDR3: TGTGCCAGCAGTAAGGAAGGGCTTCAGCCCCAGCATTTT.

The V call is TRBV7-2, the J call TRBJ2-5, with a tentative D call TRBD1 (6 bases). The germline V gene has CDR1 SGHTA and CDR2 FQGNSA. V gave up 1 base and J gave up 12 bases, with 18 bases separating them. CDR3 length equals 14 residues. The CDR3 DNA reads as TGTGCCAGCAGCTTAGATGGACAGAGGGGCCCCAAGTACTTC. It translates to CASSLDGQRGPKYF.

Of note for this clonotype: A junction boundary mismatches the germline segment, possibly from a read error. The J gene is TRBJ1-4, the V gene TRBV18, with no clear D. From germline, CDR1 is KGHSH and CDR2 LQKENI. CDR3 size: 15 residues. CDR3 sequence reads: CTSSPQHPTNEKLFF. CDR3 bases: TGTACCAGCTCACCTCAACATCCAACTAATGAAAAACTGTTTTTT.

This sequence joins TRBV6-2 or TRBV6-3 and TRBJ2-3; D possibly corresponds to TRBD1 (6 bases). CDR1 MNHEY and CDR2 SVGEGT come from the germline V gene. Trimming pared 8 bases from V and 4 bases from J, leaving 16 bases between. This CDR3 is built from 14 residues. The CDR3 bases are TGTGCCAGCCGACGCTGGGGGCCCCCAGATACGCAGTATTTT. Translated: CASRRWGPPDTQYF.

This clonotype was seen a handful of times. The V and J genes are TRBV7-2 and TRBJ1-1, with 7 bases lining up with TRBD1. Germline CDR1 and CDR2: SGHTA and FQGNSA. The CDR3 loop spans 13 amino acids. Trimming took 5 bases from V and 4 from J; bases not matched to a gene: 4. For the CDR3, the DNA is TGTGCCAGCAGCGGCAGGGGGGGCACTGAAGCTTTCTTT. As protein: CASSGRGGTEAFF.